The present T cell receptor (beta chain) was sequenced within a study of CD8 T cells in Susac syndrome (dated by TCRdb to 2018 to 2020). The study in broad terms: Of the Susac syndrome patients who were sequenced, under ten were in clinical remission while more than five had clinically active disease. At the time of blood withdrawal, Susac syndrome patients were either therapy-naive, taking corticosteroids (with some also receiving IVIg), or on IVIg alone. Whether CD8+ T cell activation and differentiation in Susac syndrome was antigen driven was tested using repertoire sequencing. Clonality of the CD8+ T cell repertoire was compared between roughly 13 healthy donors, about 14 Susac syndrome patients and 15 multiple sclerosis patients.

Overall study outcomes, separate from this receptor: The number of individuals in the TCR sequencing and HLA analysis was acknowledged as relatively small. Looking at Susac-specific public clones, the researchers identified approximately 15 in the total CD8+ repertoire and about 5 in the CD8+ TEMRA repertoire. Clonal expansion was observed in Susac syndrome CD8+ repertoires, with the highest expansion in CD8+ TEMRA cells and greater expansion in clinically active than in remitting patients.

RNA was extracted using the RNeasy kit, and roughly 0.45 to 1 ug of the RNA was reverse transcribed with random hexamers. TCR beta CDR3 regions were amplified with the immunoSEQ multiplex PCR assay covering 54 Vbeta and 13 Jbeta segments. Bias from PCR amplification was corrected by using a synthetic template baseline for primer optimization and for computational correction. Concerning the study's data processing: Reads were annotated to V, D and J genes per IMGT and analyzed with immunoSEQ Analyzer, keeping only productive sequences. To calculate clonality, Shannon entropy was normalized by log2 of the number of productive unique sequences and then subtracted from one. Public and private clones were assessed among the 100 most prevalent clones of each patient and control. Susac-specific clones were defined as absent from healthy and MS cohorts, around 980 published viral clones and other ImmuneACCESS disease sequences. Starting from the raw public reads, TCRdb applied fastp trimming at Q25, assembled clones with MiXCR and retained in-frame beta chains. All rows with the same CDR3 protein become a single entry with the most common DNA and genes. None of the V and J calls come from the authors' own analysis; TCRdb made them. This sample comprises approximately 94,000 distinct CDR3 sequences, about 95% of them detected only once. 0.3% to 0.35% of the sample belongs to the ten largest clones.

Comment on this clonotype: The clone's antigen remains unknown. Within one base of it there is no much larger clone, and no base qualities were kept.

V lost 0 bases and J lost 8 bases; the stretch between them is 13 bases long. From cysteine to phenylalanine, the CDR3 is 15 amino acids long. Only the CDR3 DNA stays, 45 bases, in frame from base 1. The germline V gene encodes CDR1 SEHNR and CDR2 FQNEAQ (reference sequence). High-throughput TCR beta sequencing profiled peripheral blood CD8+ and CD4+ T cells from healthy donors, Susac syndrome patients and multiple sclerosis patients. Susac syndrome patients met recently defined diagnostic criteria for definite or probable disease. Bulk CD8+ and CD4+ T cells were purified by magnetic negative isolation, while CD8+ TEMRA cells were enriched using FACS. Blood was drawn into EDTA tubes, processed within 24 hours, and PBMCs were isolated by density gradient centrifugation. PBMCs intended for TCR sequencing were frozen in liquid nitrogen and were later thawed in a 37 degrees C water bath. The sorted or isolated CD4+, CD8+ and CD8+ TEMRA cells reached a purity of at least 90%.

Sequencing input: CD8+ T cells from PBMCs. The receptor was isolated from a human donor with Susac syndrome. In this chain, TRBV7-9 is recombined with TRBJ1-4; there is no confident call for the D gene. The DNA sequence is given as TGTGCCAGCAGCTTAGCGGAGGGCTCCGGGGAAAAACTGTTTTTT. Translated, this is CASSLAEGSGEKLFF.